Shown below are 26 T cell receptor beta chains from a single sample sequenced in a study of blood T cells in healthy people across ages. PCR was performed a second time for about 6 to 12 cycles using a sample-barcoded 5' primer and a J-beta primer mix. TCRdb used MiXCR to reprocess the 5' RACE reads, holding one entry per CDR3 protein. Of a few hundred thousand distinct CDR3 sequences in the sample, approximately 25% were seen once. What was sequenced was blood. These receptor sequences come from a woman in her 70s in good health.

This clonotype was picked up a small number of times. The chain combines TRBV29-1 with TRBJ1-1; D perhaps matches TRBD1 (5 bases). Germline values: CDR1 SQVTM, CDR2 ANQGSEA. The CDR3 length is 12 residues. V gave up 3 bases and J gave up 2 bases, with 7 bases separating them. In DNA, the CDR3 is TGCAGCGTTGACAGGGCCAACACTGAAGCTTTCTTT. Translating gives CSVDRANTEAFF.

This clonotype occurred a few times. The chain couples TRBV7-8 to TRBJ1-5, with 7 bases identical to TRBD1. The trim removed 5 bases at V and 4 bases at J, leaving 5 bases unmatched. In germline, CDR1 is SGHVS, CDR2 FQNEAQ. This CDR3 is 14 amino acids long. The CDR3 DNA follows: TGTGCCAGCAGCGTAGGGACAGCTAATCAGCCCCAGCATTTT. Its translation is CASSVGTANQPQHF.

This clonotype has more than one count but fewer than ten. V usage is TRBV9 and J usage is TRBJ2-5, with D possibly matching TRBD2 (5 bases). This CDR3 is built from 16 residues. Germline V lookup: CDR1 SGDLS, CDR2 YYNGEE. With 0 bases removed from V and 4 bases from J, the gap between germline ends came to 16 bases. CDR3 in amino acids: CASSVVGSVGTETQYF. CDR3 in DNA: TGTGCCAGCAGCGTAGTCGGTAGCGTGGGAACAGAGACCCAGTACTTC.

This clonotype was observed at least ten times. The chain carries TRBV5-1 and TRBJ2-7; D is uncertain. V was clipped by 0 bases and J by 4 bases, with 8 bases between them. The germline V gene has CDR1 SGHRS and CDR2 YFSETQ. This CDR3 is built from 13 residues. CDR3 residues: CASSLVHGYEQYF. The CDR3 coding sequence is TGCGCCAGCAGCTTGGTTCATGGATACGAGCAGTACTTC.

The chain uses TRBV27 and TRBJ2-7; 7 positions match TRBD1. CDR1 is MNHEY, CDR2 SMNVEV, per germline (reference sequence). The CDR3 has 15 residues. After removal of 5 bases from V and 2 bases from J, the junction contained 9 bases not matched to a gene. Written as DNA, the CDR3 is TGTGCCAGCAGTACCCCCGGACAGGCTACCTACGAGCAGTACTTC. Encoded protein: CASSTPGQATYEQYF.

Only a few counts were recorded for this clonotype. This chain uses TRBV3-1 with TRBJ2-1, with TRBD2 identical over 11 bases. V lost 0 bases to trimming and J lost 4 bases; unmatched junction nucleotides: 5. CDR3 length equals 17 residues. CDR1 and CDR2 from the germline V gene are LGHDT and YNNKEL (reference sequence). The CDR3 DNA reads TGTGCCAGCAGCCAAGATCTAGCGGGGGGCCTGTACAATGAGCAGTTCTTC. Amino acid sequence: CASSQDLAGGLYNEQFF.

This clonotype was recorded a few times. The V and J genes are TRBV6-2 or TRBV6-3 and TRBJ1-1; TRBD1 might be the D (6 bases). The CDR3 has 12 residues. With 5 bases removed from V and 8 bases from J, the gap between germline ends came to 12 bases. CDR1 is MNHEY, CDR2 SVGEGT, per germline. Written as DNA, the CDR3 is TGTGCCAGCAGTGAGGACAGAAGAGAAGCTTTCTTT. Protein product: CASSEDRREAFF.

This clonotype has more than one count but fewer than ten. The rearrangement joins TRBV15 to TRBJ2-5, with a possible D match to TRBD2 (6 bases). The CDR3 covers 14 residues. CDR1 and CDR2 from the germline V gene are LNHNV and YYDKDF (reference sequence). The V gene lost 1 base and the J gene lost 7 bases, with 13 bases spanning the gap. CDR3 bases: TGTGCCACCAGCAGAGTGAGGGAGGCGGGGACCCAGTACTTC. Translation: CATSRVREAGTQYF.

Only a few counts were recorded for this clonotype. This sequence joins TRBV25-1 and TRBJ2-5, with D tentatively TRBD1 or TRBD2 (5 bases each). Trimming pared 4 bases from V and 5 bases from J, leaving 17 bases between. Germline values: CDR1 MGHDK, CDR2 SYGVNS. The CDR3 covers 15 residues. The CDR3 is CASSGNTGPGETQYF. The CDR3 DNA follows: TGTGCCAGCAGTGGAAACACGGGGCCGGGGGAGACCCAGTACTTC.

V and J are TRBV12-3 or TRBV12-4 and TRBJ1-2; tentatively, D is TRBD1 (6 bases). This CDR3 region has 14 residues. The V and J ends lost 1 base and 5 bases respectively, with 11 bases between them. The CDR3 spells CASSLGNRVYGYTF. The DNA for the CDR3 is TGTGCCAGCAGTTTAGGCAACAGGGTATATGGCTACACCTTC.

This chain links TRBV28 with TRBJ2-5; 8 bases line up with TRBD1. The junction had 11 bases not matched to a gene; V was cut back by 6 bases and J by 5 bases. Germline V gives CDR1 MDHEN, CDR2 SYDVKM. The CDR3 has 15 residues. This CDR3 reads CASRLTRGRKETQYF. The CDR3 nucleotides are TGTGCCAGCAGACTTACCAGGGGGCGCAAGGAGACCCAGTACTTC.

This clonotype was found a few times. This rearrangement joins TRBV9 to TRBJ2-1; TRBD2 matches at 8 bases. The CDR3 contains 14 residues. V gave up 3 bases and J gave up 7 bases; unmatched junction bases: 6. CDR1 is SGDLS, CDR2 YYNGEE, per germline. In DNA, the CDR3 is TGTGCCAGCAGCGCAGCGGGGGCGAATAATGAGCAGTTCTTC. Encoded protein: CASSAAGANNEQFF.

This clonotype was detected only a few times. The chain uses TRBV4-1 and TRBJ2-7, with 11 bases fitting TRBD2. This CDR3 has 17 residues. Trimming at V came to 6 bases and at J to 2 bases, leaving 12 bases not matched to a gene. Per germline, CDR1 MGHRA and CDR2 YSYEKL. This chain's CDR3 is CASRERPLAGETYEQYF. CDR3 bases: TGCGCCAGCAGGGAACGCCCACTAGCGGGGGAGACCTACGAGCAGTACTTC.

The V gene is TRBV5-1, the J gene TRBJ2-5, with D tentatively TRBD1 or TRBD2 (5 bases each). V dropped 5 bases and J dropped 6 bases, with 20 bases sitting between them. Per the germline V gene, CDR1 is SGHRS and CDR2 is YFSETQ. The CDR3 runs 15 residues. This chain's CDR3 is CASRGDQLWGKTQYF. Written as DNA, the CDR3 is TGCGCCAGCAGAGGGGACCAACTTTGGGGAAAGACCCAGTACTTC.

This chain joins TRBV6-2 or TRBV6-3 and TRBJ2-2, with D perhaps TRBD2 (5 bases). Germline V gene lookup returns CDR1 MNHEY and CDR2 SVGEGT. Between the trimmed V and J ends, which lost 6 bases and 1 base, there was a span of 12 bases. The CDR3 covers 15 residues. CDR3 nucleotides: TGTGCCAGCAGCCTGAGGGATCTGAACACCGGGGAGCTGTTTTTT. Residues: CASSLRDLNTGELFF.

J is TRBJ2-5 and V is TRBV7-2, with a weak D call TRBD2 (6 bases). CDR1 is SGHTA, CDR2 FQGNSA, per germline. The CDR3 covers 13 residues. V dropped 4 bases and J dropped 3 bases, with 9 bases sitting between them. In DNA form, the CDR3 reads TGTGCCAGCAGCTCGTCGGGGGAAGAGACCCAGTACTTC. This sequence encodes CASSSSGEETQYF. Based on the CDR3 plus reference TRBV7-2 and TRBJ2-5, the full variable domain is GAGVSQSPSNKVTEKGKDVELRCDPISGHTALYWYRQSLGQGLEFLIYFQGNSAPDKSGLPSDRFSAERTGGSVSTLTIQRTQQEDSAVYLCASSSSGEETQYFGPGTRLLVL.

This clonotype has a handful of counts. The chain's CDR3 is CASSSGQAINEKLFF. CDR3 in DNA: TGTGCCAGCAGCTCTGGACAGGCAATTAATGAAAAACTGTTTTTT. This rearrangement joins TRBV28 to TRBJ1-4, with 7 bases fitting TRBD1. CDR3 size: 15 residues. Trimming removed 6 bases from V and 4 bases from J; junction bases left unmatched: 8. CDR1 is MDHEN, CDR2 SYDVKM, per germline. Full variable domain (outside the CDR3, taken from reference TRBV28 and TRBJ1-4): DVKVTQSSRYLVKRTGEKVFLECVQDMDHENMFWYRQDPGLGLRLIYFSYDVKMKEKGDIPEGYSVSREKKERFSLILESASTNQTSMYLCASSSGQAINEKLFFGSGTQLSVL.

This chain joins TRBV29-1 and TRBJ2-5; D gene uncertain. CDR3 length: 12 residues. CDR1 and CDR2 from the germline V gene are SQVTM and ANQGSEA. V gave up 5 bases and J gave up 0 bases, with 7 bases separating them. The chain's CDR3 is CSVQKHQETQYF. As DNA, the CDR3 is TGCAGCGTTCAAAAGCACCAAGAGACCCAGTACTTC.

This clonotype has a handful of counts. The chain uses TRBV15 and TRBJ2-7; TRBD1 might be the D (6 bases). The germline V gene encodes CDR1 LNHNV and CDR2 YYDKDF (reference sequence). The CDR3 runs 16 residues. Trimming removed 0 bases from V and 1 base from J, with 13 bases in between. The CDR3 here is CATSRDFRGQSYEQYF. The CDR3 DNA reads TGTGCCACCAGCAGAGATTTCAGGGGCCAATCCTACGAGCAGTACTTC. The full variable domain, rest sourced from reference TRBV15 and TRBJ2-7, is DAMVIQNPRYQVTQFGKPVTLSCSQTLNHNVMYWYQQKSSQAPKLLFHYYDKDFNNEADTPDNFQSRRPNTSFCFLDIRSPGLGDTAMYLCATSRDFRGQSYEQYFGPGTRLTVT.

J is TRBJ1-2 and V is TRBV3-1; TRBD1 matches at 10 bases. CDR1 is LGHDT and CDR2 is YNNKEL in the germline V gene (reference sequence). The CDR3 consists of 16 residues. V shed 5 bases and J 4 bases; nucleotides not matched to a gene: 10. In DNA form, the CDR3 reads TGTGCCAGCAGCAACCGGGACAGGGGAAGAACCTATGGCTACACCTTC. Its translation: CASSNRDRGRTYGYTF.

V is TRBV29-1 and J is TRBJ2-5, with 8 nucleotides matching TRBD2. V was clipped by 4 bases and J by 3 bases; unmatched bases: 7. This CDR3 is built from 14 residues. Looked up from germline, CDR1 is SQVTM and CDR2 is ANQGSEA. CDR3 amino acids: CSVGRLAGKETQYF. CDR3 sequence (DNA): TGCAGCGTTGGGAGGCTAGCGGGTAAAGAGACCCAGTACTTC.

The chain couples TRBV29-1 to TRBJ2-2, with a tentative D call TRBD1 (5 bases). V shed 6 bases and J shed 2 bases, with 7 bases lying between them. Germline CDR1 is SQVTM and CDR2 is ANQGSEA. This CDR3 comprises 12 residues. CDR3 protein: CSVQGNTGELFF. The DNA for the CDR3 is TGCAGCGTCCAGGGAAACACCGGGGAGCTGTTTTTT.

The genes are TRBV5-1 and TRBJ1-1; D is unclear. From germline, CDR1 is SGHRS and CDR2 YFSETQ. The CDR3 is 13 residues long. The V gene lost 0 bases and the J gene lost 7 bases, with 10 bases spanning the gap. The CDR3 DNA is TGCGCCAGCAGCTTGGGGGGAGGAGGTGAAGCTTTCTTT. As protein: CASSLGGGGEAFF.

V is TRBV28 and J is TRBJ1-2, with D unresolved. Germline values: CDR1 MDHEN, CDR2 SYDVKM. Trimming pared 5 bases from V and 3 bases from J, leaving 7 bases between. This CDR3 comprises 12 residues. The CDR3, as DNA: TGTGCCAGCAGTGAGCAAGACTATGGCTACACCTTC. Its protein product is CASSEQDYGYTF.

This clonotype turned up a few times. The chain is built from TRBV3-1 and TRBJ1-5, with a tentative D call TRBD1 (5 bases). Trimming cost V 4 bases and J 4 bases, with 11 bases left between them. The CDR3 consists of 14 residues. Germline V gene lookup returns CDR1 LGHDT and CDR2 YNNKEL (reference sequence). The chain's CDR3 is CASSRRDANQPQHF. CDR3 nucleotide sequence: TGTGCCAGCAGCCGCCGGGACGCTAATCAGCCCCAGCATTTT.

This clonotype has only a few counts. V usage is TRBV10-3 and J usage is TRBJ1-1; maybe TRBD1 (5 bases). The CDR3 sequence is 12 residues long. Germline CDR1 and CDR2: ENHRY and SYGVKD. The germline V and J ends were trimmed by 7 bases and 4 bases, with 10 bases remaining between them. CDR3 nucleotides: TGTGCCATCACGCAGGGTAGCACTGAAGCTTTCTTT. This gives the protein CAITQGSTEAFF.